This TCR beta chain was captured by sequencing in a study of OX40 agonist ivuxolimab in advanced cancers. Whole-study findings and limits: More expanded clones were found, on average, in CD8+ than in CD4+ T cells. At doses 0.1 to 3.0 mg/kg, CD4+ and CD8+ clones expanded.

TCRdb keeps only in-frame clones here, not all; method: immunoSEQ multiplex PCR. The data show roughly 51,000 clones, approximately 85% seen once. Turning to this clone: Its antigen is unidentified.

Germline values: CDR1 SGHRS, CDR2 YFSETQ. Trimming cost V 4 bases and J 6 bases, with 16 bases left between them. The CDR3 contains 14 residues. This clonotype originated in an adult with an advanced solid tumor such as melanoma, head and neck, liver or kidney cancer. The input for sequencing was CD4+ or CD8+ T cells sorted from blood, taken in a trial of the OX40 agonist ivuxolimab. The chain combines TRBV5-1 with TRBJ1-2, with D maybe TRBD1 (6 bases). The CDR3 reads CASSPWGQGDGYTF. DNA of the CDR3: TGCGCCAGCAGCCCATGGGGGCAAGGAGATGGCTACACCTTC.